This TCR beta chain stems from a study of shared clonotypes between healthy human individuals. The naive CD8 population came from CD45RO-negative cells selected for CCR7, without terminally differentiated effector memory CD45RA+ cells. There are 14 residues in the CDR3. The J segment lost 10 bases and the V segment lost 7 bases, leaving 11 bases of the junction unmatched. CDR1 and CDR2 from the germline V gene are MNHEY and SMNVEV (reference sequence). Deep-level running was used for the assay. Repertoires were generated with immunoSEQ multiplex PCR, while TCRdb's copy carries only in-frame clones and drops some. The table lists roughly 650,000 clones, roughly 96% of them singletons, with approximately 0.12% in the top ten.

The chain carries TRBV27 and TRBJ2-1, with 9 positions matching TRBD2. The specimen was naive CD8+ T cells sorted from blood. This TCR came from a woman in her twenties or thirties in good health. CDR3 coding DNA: TGTGCCAGCAAGTTGGTAGCGGGAGCCCAGGAGCAGTTCTTC. Its translation: CASKLVAGAQEQFF.